Sequencing of this T cell receptor (beta chain) was carried out in a study of shared clonotypes between healthy human individuals. The V gene's germline CDR1 is SNHLY and CDR2 FYNNEI. The V end was cut by 7 bases, the J end by 4 bases, with 20 bases between. The CDR3 has 16 residues. The naive CD8 subset, CD45RO-negative cells positively selected for CCR7, excluded terminally differentiated effector memory CD45RA+ cells. The table came from immunoSEQ multiplex PCR; TCRdb's copy has only in-frame clones and leaves some out. The sample lists hundreds of thousands of clones, about 95% occurring once. Overall study findings and caveats: Generation probabilities were higher for clonotypes shared across all four sorted-subset donors than for unshared ones.

Remarks on this clone: The antigen remains unidentified.

The rearrangement uses TRBV2 and TRBJ2-1; D is perhaps TRBD1 (7 bases). The sample taken for sequencing was naive CD8+ T cells sorted from blood. The origin of this receptor is a woman aged 25 to 45 in good health. The CDR3 DNA sequence: TGTGCCAGCACCGAGGGCGCAGGGGGGTTTTACAATGAGCAGTTCTTC. Amino acid sequence: CASTEGAGGFYNEQFF.